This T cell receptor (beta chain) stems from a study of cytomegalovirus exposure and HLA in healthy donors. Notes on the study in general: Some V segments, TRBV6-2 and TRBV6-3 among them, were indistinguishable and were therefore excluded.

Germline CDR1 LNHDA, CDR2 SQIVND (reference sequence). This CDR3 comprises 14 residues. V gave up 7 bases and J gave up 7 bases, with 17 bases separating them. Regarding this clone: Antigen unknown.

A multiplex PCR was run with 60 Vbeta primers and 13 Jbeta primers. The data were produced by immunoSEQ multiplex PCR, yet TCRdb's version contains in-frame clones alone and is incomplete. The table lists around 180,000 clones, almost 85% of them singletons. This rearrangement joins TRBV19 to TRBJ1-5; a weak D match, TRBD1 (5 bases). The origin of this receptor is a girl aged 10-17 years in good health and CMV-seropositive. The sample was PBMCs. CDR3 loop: CASTLGRGNQPQHF. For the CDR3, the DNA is TGTGCCAGTACTCTTGGGCGGGGGAACCAGCCCCAGCATTTT.